A selection of T cell receptor beta chains follows, all from one sample in a study of cytomegalovirus exposure and HLA in healthy donors. Only in-frame clones appear in the TCRdb table, and some are missing; sequencing was by immunoSEQ multiplex PCR. The data hold about 130,000 clones, with over 70% observed a single time. The source material was PBMCs. The receptors were sampled from a woman aged 18-35 years in good health and CMV-seronegative. Each CDR3 is given with its conserved first and last residue. Rows may omit the clone size; those that give it use once, few, many or a size class.

size | V | CDR3
- | TRBV9 | CASRVSGNTGELFF
- | TRBV11-2 | CASSLHRAGAAYNEQFF
- | TRBV29-1 | CSVATRGTYNEQFF
- | TRBV2 | CAGNLAGKTNEQFF
- | TRBV5-4 | CASTTGGRGYGYTF
- | TRBV30 | CAWTPRDSANNQPQHF
- | TRBV29-1 | CSVATSGSSYEQYF
- | TRBV6-4 | CASSASGGPQQFF
- | TRBV6-1 | CASSEAGFSYEQYF
- | TRBV4-1 | CASSQGKVGGKLFF
once | TRBV6-1 | CASNFQGFSTDTQYF
- | TRBV13 | CASSLGTGGGGEQFF
- | TRBV18 | CATADRPNEKLFF
- | TRBV7-8 | CASRGPPGQDSYEQYF
once | TRBV6-1 | CASGRVSGESGELFF
- | TRBV30 | CAWRPGLNTEAFF
- | TRBV2 | CASSGTGEEQFF
- | TRBV6-5 | CASRRDTANYGYTF
- | TRBV5-1 | CASRGMDTDTQYF
- | TRBV28 | CASSPEITSGEQYF
few | TRBV23-1 | CASSPGREISDTQYF
- | TRBV15 | CATSREAGWRPTNEKLFF
- | TRBV6-1 | CAGENRDRGQETQYF